This is a list of T cell receptor beta chains from one sample in a study of early T cells in non-severe SARS-CoV-2 infection. TCRdb reanalysed the 5' RACE reads using MiXCR and keeps one entry per CDR3 protein. This sample has tens of thousands of distinct CDR3 sequences, with around 6.3% found just once. The sample comprised whole blood. These receptor sequences come from an adult who was a healthcare worker with PCR-confirmed SARS-CoV-2 infection or an uninfected control (not recorded which). Each CDR3 is given with its conserved first and last residue. A D gene is named only where the DNA matches it firmly. Expanded clones are given a class, and other clones once, few, many or no size at all.

D gene,clone size,V gene,J gene,CDR3 DNA,CDR3 protein
NA,medium-sized,TRBV12-3/TRBV12-4,TRBJ2-3,TGTGCCAGCAGCCCGCGGGATACGCAGTATTTT,CASSPRDTQYF
NA,few,TRBV28,TRBJ1-1,TGTGCCAGCAACCAGCAAACTGAAGCTTTCTTT,CASNQQTEAFF
TRBD2,NA,TRBV30,TRBJ2-1,TGTGCCTGGAGCCAGCGGGACTACAATGAGCAGTTCTTC,CAWSQRDYNEQFF
TRBD2,few,TRBV20-1,TRBJ2-3,TGCAGTGCAAGCGGGAGGGCGAGAGATACGCAGTATTTT,CSASGRARDTQYF
NA,NA,TRBV20-1,TRBJ2-5,TGCAGTGCTACCCCGGGAGTACAGACCCAGTACTTC,CSATPGVQTQYF
NA,NA,TRBV29-1,TRBJ2-5,TGCAGCGTTGACCCCCAGGGTATGAAGACCCAGTACTTC,CSVDPQGMKTQYF
TRBD1,many,TRBV7-9,TRBJ1-2,TGTGCCAGCAGCTCGACAGGGCCGGATGGCTACACCTTC,CASSSTGPDGYTF
TRBD2,few,TRBV4-1,TRBJ2-1,TGCGCCAGCAGCTCTAGCGGGAGGGTAAATGAGCAGTTCTTC,CASSSSGRVNEQFF
NA,NA,TRBV2,TRBJ2-1,TGTGCCAGCAGTGAACGAAGGGGGTACTACAATGAGCAGTTCTTC,CASSERRGYYNEQFF
NA,many,TRBV12-3/TRBV12-4,TRBJ1-5,TGTGCCAGCAGTTTAGCCGCGAGGGGTAATCAGCCCCAGCATTTT,CASSLAARGNQPQHF
NA,NA,TRBV7-9,TRBJ2-1,TGTGCCAGCAGCTTAATTGTTGTTCGGGCTAGCACGGTCACTGAGCAGTTCTTC,CASSLIVVRASTVTEQFF
NA,many,TRBV12-3/TRBV12-4,TRBJ1-5,TGTGCCAGCAGCCTGACAGGAATCAATCAGCCCCAGCATTTT,CASSLTGINQPQHF
TRBD2,few,TRBV12-3/TRBV12-4,TRBJ2-3,TGTGCCAGCAGCCCCTACGGACTAGCATGGAGCACAGATACGCAGTATTTT,CASSPYGLAWSTDTQYF
TRBD2,many,TRBV5-6,TRBJ2-1,TGTGCCAGCAGCTTTCCGCTAGCGGGAGGGCTCGAGGAGTTCTTC,CASSFPLAGGLEEFF
TRBD1,few,TRBV7-9,TRBJ2-7,TGTGCCAGCAGCCCGGGGACAGGGAAATACGAGCAGTACTTC,CASSPGTGKYEQYF
NA,many,TRBV7-2,TRBJ1-6,TGTGCCAGCAGTCGACAGAGTTCTTGGGGTAATTCACCCCTCCACTTT,CASSRQSSWGNSPLHF
TRBD1,few,TRBV5-4,TRBJ2-5,TGTGCCAGCAGCTTGGGGACAGGGGAAGGAGAGACCCAGTACTTC,CASSLGTGEGETQYF
NA,few,TRBV4-1,TRBJ2-3,TGCGCCAGCAGCCAAGCCGGGAGCACAGATACGCAGTATTTT,CASSQAGSTDTQYF
NA,many,TRBV5-1,TRBJ2-6,TGCGCCAGCACCCCCAGGACTGGGGCCAACGTCCTGACTTTC,CASTPRTGANVLTF
NA,few,TRBV20-1,TRBJ2-1,TGCAGTGCTGGCAATGAGCAGTTCTTC,CSAGNEQFF
TRBD2,few,TRBV7-2,TRBJ2-1,TGTGCCAGCAGCTTAGTTAGCGGGTTCTACAATGAGCAGTTCTTC,CASSLVSGFYNEQFF
NA,NA,TRBV19,TRBJ2-7,TGTGCCAGTAGTATATTCGGGGCAGCACCACCTGGATCCTACGAGCAGTACTTC,CASSIFGAAPPGSYEQYF
TRBD2,few,TRBV28,TRBJ2-2,TGTGCCAGCACAGAACTAGCGGGCCTTGTAGGGCCCGGGGAGCTGTTTTTT,CASTELAGLVGPGELFF
NA,many,TRBV11-2,TRBJ2-1,TGTGCCAGCAGCAATAGGGATTACAATGAGCAGTTCTTC,CASSNRDYNEQFF
TRBD1,few,TRBV5-1,TRBJ2-7,TGCGCCAGCAGCAAGGGGACAGGGACCTACGAGCAGTACTTC,CASSKGTGTYEQYF
TRBD2,many,TRBV7-2,TRBJ2-1,TGTGCCAGCAGCTTAACTAGCGGGAGGGCCCTTGGTGAGCAGTTCTTC,CASSLTSGRALGEQFF
NA,many,TRBV7-9,TRBJ2-2,TGTGCCAGCAGCCAACAGGGAAGCGTCGGGGAGCTGTTTTTT,CASSQQGSVGELFF
NA,many,TRBV24-1,TRBJ2-6,TGTGCCACCAGTGATGTTACGAGTTCGGAGGCCAACGTCCTGACTTTC,CATSDVTSSEANVLTF